The sequence of this TCR beta chain was determined in a study of control samples from healthy donors and cancer patients. Measured with immunoSEQ multiplex PCR; TCRdb has only the in-frame clones, and not every one. Of some 130,000 clones in the sample, about 93% were seen once. CDR3 size: 17 residues. J was trimmed by 1 base and V by 0 bases; bases with no gene match: 4. The germline V gene encodes CDR1 SGHRS and CDR2 YFSETQ. J is TRBJ2-5 and V is TRBV5-1; TRBD2 matches at 12 bases. Sequenced: blood. The receptor was derived from a man in his late teens or twenties in good health. This chain's CDR3 is CASSLASSGGAQETQYF. The CDR3 DNA reads as TGCGCCAGCAGCTTGGCCTCTAGCGGGGGGGCCCAAGAGACCCAGTACTTC.